Following are 4 T cell receptor beta chains from one sample sequenced in a study of Ad26.COV2.S vaccination and SARS-CoV-2 variants. The repertoire was sequenced with immunoSEQ multiplex PCR; TCRdb's copy has only in-frame clones and lacks some. The data show some 460,000 clones, with 89% seen just once and more than 1.5% held by the top ten. Described treatment: around 19 received Ad26.COV2.S at low or high dose, single or two shots; about 5 received placebo; per-sample allocation not given. The study sampled participants on day 63 after the first vaccine or placebo injection. The starting material was peripheral blood, obtained in a trial of Ad26.COV2.S vaccine versus placebo. The receptors were sampled from a person between 18 and 65 years old who received the Ad26.COV2.S COVID-19 vaccine or a placebo.

The chain has TRBV6-2 or TRBV6-3 and TRBJ2-7; D remains ambiguous. The CDR3 extends over 13 amino acids. V shed 2 bases and J shed 2 bases, with 7 bases lying between them. Germline V gene lookup returns CDR1 MNHEY and CDR2 SVGEGT. CDR3 protein: CASSYHLTYEQYF. The CDR3 nucleotides read TGTGCCAGCAGTTACCACTTAACCTACGAGCAGTACTTC.

The rearrangement uses TRBV7-3 and TRBJ2-2; no definite D call. The V end was cut by 6 bases, the J end by 0 bases, with 5 bases between. CDR1 and CDR2 from the germline V gene are SGHTA and FQGTGA. There are 13 residues in the CDR3. CDR3: CASRDANTGELFF. The CDR3 region has the DNA TGTGCCAGCAGAGATGCGAACACCGGGGAGCTGTTTTTT.

The CDR3 DNA reads as TGCAGCGTTGAAGAAGGAGACAGGGGAGATGGCTACACCTTC. Translated, it gives CSVEEGDRGDGYTF. The V gene is TRBV29-1, the J gene TRBJ1-2; 8 bases map to TRBD1. This CDR3 region has 14 residues. Germline V gene lookup returns CDR1 SQVTM and CDR2 ANQGSEA. The J segment lost 6 bases and the V segment lost 0 bases, leaving 6 bases of the junction unmatched.

This clone was seen just once. The chain is built from TRBV7-8 and TRBJ2-7; 14 bases are shared with TRBD2. CDR3 length: 17 residues. J lost 2 bases, V lost 4 bases, and 7 bases had no gene match. Germline assignment: CDR1 SGHVS and CDR2 FQNEAQ. The CDR3 nucleotides read TGTGCCAGCAGCTCGGGACTAGCGGGAGTCCCTCCCTACGAGCAGTACTTC. Translated, it gives CASSSGLAGVPPYEQYF.